This T cell receptor (beta chain) was observed in a study of Tregs in tolerant kidney transplant recipients. Details on this clone: What it binds is not known. The CDR3 end is not reached by the read, which stops 3 residues before it; the germline J gene fills it in.

Some clones are missing from TCRdb's copy, which holds only in-frame ones; the method was immunoSEQ multiplex PCR. The data show more than 6,000 clones, and the top ten clones hold 6.1%. The nonmyeloablative bone marrow transplants came from related graft donors, with transient mixed chimerism. Looked up from germline, CDR1 is MGHRA and CDR2 is YSYEKL. The ends were cut back, 0 bases at V and 0 bases at J, with 12 bases in the middle. The CDR3 runs 18 residues. Study outcomes and limitations: The most relevant donor-specific Treg TCRbeta repertoire apparently came from expansion with activated donor B cells. Few patients were studied, so findings need validation in larger groups. For some patients, primers changed over time, blocking nucleotide-level comparison.

This TCR was recovered from a human patient who received a combined kidney and bone marrow transplant. The graft donor may have given rise to some T cells. The sample in question was CD4+ T cells from blood (PBMCs), obtained 6 months after the transplant. V and J are TRBV4-1 and TRBJ2-6; D is unresolved. The chain's CDR3 is CASSQDRRIGSGANVLTF. The part of the CDR3 DNA that was read is TGCGCCAGCAGCCAAGACCGGCGGATTGGCTCTGGGGCCAACGTC.